A single sample gave rise to the 10 T cell receptor beta chains below, sequenced in a study of OX40 agonist ivuxolimab in advanced cancers. Sequencing used immunoSEQ multiplex PCR; TCRdb keeps in-frame clones, though not all of them. There are 70,000 to 95,000 clones in the sample; approximately 90% occur only once, and 1.1% lies in the top ten. The sequences come from CD4+ or CD8+ T cells sorted from blood, collected in a trial of the OX40 agonist ivuxolimab. These receptors all come from an adult with an advanced solid tumor such as melanoma, head and neck, liver or kidney cancer.

The count of this clone is one. The CDR3 bases are TGTGCCAGCGGAGGGAGCACAGATACGCAGTATTTT. The encoded protein is CASGGSTDTQYF. V is TRBV10-3 and J is TRBJ2-3; D is possibly TRBD2 (6 bases). Trimming took 10 bases from V and 0 from J, leaving 8 bases between them. CDR1 and CDR2 from the germline V gene are ENHRY and SYGVKD. The CDR3 contains 12 residues.

The chain recombines TRBV27 with TRBJ2-3; 7 nucleotides align to TRBD1. CDR3 length equals 14 residues. Germline-derived CDR1 and CDR2 are MNHEY and SMNVEV (reference sequence). V was clipped by 6 bases and J by 13 bases; unmatched bases: 16. DNA for the CDR3: TGTGCCAGCAGGGGACAGCCACCTCTATACGTGGAGTATTTT. Translation gives CASRGQPPLYVEYF.

The rearrangement links TRBV7-2 to TRBJ2-3; D possibly matches TRBD1 or TRBD2 (5 bases each). Trimming shortened V by 2 bases and J by 9 bases, and 12 bases separated the two germline ends. Germline V gene sequence: CDR1 SGHTA, CDR2 FQGNSA. The CDR3 totals 13 residues. In DNA, the CDR3 is TGTGCCAGCAGCTTATCCGAGGGGAGCACGCAGTATTTT. Its protein product is CASSLSEGSTQYF.

The rearrangement joins TRBV19 to TRBJ1-5; no reliable D call. V dropped 3 bases and J dropped 6 bases, with 18 bases sitting between them. Germline CDR1 and CDR2: LNHDA and SQIVND (reference sequence). The CDR3 runs 16 residues. Written as DNA, the CDR3 is TGTGCCAGTAGTATCGATGCGGACCCTGGGAGTCAGCCCCAGCATTTT. Its translation: CASSIDADPGSQPQHF.

The chain links TRBV15 to TRBJ2-1; D is perhaps TRBD2 (6 bases). CDR3 size: 18 residues. Germline CDR1 is LNHNV and CDR2 is YYDKDF (reference sequence). Trimming pared 1 base from V and 0 bases from J, leaving 16 bases between. The CDR3, as DNA: TGTGCCACCAGCAGAGGAGTACTAGCTTCCCGCTCCTACAATGAGCAGTTCTTC. Protein product: CATSRGVLASRSYNEQFF.

This chain connects TRBV19 to TRBJ1-4; D not certain. Between the trimmed V and J ends, which lost 5 bases and 10 bases, there was a span of 14 bases. The CDR3 consists of 13 residues. Germline lookup yields CDR1 LNHDA and CDR2 SQIVND (reference sequence). The CDR3 reads CASSESLDRKLFF. DNA of the CDR3: TGTGCCAGTAGTGAAAGCTTAGATAGAAAACTGTTTTTT.

CDR3 residues: CASSLRPGSWGYEQYF. The CDR3 region has the DNA TGTGCCAGCAGCTTACGACCGGGTTCATGGGGATACGAGCAGTACTTC. The chain uses TRBV7-2 and TRBJ2-7; no reliable D call. CDR1 is SGHTA and CDR2 is FQGNSA in the germline V gene. This CDR3 comprises 16 residues. V was clipped by 2 bases and J by 4 bases, with 18 bases between them.

The V call is TRBV6-1, the J call TRBJ2-7, with 7 positions matching TRBD1. The CDR3 is 12 residues long. V lost 8 bases and J lost 2; bases outside the gene matches: 3. Germline V gives CDR1 MNHNS, CDR2 SASEGT. CDR3 sequence reads: CASRDSPYEQYF. The CDR3 nucleotides are TGTGCCAGCCGGGACAGCCCCTACGAGCAGTACTTC.

CDR3 coding DNA: TGTGCCAGCAGTTTGGGGACCCAAGTCTACGAGCAGTACTTC. Translated: CASSLGTQVYEQYF. The V call is TRBV28, the J call TRBJ2-7, with D perhaps matching TRBD1 or TRBD2 (5 bases each). The CDR3 has 14 amino acids. In germline, CDR1 is MDHEN, CDR2 SYDVKM. The germline V and J ends were trimmed by 3 bases and 3 bases, with 12 bases remaining between them.

The chain uses TRBV28 and TRBJ2-1; D uncertain. CDR1 MDHEN and CDR2 SYDVKM come from the germline V gene. The CDR3 spans 16 residues. V was cut by 5 bases and J by 4 bases, with 18 bases left in between. The CDR3 region has the DNA TGTGCCAGCAGTCTCCCGCCCAGGAACCTTTACAATGAGCAGTTCTTC. Protein product: CASSLPPRNLYNEQFF.